What follows are 11 T cell receptor beta chains derived from one specimen sequenced in a study of shared clonotypes between healthy human individuals. Generated by immunoSEQ multiplex PCR, the TCRdb table keeps only in-frame clones and is missing some. This sample yields fewer than 600,000 clones, of which roughly three quarters are seen a single time; approximately 13% belongs to the top ten. Specimen: PBMCs. Every receptor here comes from a middle-aged woman in good health. Some clones in this sample may be carry-over from other donors' samples.

The rearrangement links TRBV2 to TRBJ2-3; D ambiguous. CDR1 is SNHLY and CDR2 is FYNNEI in the germline V gene. Deletions cut 3 bases from V and 0 bases from J, with 13 bases between. There are 16 residues in the CDR3. The CDR3 sequence: CASSDLSGISTDTQYF. The DNA for the CDR3 is TGTGCCAGCAGTGATCTGTCAGGTATAAGCACAGATACGCAGTATTTT. Together with reference TRBV2 and TRBJ2-3, the CDR3 gives the full variable domain: EPEVTQTPSHQVTQMGQEVILRCVPISNHLYFYWYRQILGQKVEFLVSFYNNEISEKSEIFDDQFSVERPDGSNFTLKIRSTKLEDSAMYFCASSDLSGISTDTQYFGPGTRLTVL.

The chain combines TRBV4-2 with TRBJ2-1; D gene unclear. The CDR3 sequence is 13 residues long. CDR1 and CDR2 (germline): LGHNA, YNFKEQ. Trimming cost V 6 bases and J 7 bases, with 13 bases left between them. The CDR3 sequence is CASSEAVENEQFF. CDR3 DNA sequence: TGTGCCAGCAGTGAAGCCGTCGAGAATGAGCAGTTCTTC.

This clone occurred a few times. V usage is TRBV30 and J usage is TRBJ1-1; a weak D match, TRBD1 (5 bases). Germline CDR1 GTSNPN, CDR2 SVGIG (reference sequence). V was shortened by 3 bases and J by 0 bases, with 8 bases between the two germline ends. The CDR3 totals 13 residues. The CDR3 region is CAWRQELNTEAFF. The CDR3 coding sequence is TGTGCCTGGAGACAGGAGCTGAACACTGAAGCTTTCTTT. The full variable domain, completed using reference TRBV30 and TRBJ1-1, is SQTIHQWPATLVQPVGSPLSLECTVEGTSNPNLYWYRQAAGRGLQLLFYSVGIGQISSEVPQNLSASRPQDRQFILSSKKLLLSDSGFYLCAWRQELNTEAFFGQGTRLTVV.

The chain employs TRBV30 and TRBJ1-1, with a weak D call TRBD1 (6 bases). Germline V CDR1 and CDR2: GTSNPN, SVGIG (reference sequence). The CDR3 runs 15 residues. Trimming took off 3 bases at V and 3 bases at J, with 17 bases between the two ends. The CDR3 region has the DNA TGTGCCTGGAGCCGAGGGAGGGGGGCGGACACTGAAGCTTTCTTT. Protein: CAWSRGRGADTEAFF.

This chain connects TRBV7-2 to TRBJ2-3, with 8 positions matching TRBD2. CDR1 is SGHTA, CDR2 FQGNSA, per germline. Trimming at V came to 5 bases and at J to 3 bases, leaving 7 bases not matched to a gene. This CDR3 comprises 15 residues. DNA of the CDR3: TGTGCCAGCAGCCTGAGCGGGAGCATAACAGATACGCAGTATTTT. Encoded protein: CASSLSGSITDTQYF.

The rearrangement joins TRBV10-3 to TRBJ1-5; D perhaps matches TRBD1 (6 bases). The CDR3 runs to 14 residues. Germline V gives CDR1 ENHRY, CDR2 SYGVKD. Trimming took 3 bases from V and 3 from J, leaving 9 bases between them. The CDR3 protein is CAISDGQYNQPQHF. The CDR3 DNA sequence: TGTGCCATCAGTGACGGACAGTACAATCAGCCCCAGCATTTT.

This chain links TRBV6-1 with TRBJ2-2; unclear D gene. Germline lookup yields CDR1 MNHNS and CDR2 SASEGT. The CDR3 consists of 14 residues. V dropped 10 bases and J dropped 0 bases, with 12 bases sitting between them. The CDR3 reads CATHLGTNTGELFF. The CDR3 DNA sequence: TGTGCCACCCATTTAGGAACGAACACCGGGGAGCTGTTTTTT.

The V and J genes are TRBV4-3 and TRBJ2-5; D is perhaps TRBD1 or TRBD2 (5 bases each). The J call may be faulty, since TRBJ2-7 better matches the DNA end. The CDR3 consists of 16 residues. Germline assignment: CDR1 LGHNA and CDR2 YSLEER. As DNA, the CDR3 is TGCGCCAGCAGCCGAGGACCGGCAGGGAGCACCTACGAGCAGTACTTC. Protein: CASSRGPAGSTYEQYF.

V and J are TRBV15 and TRBJ2-5; D ambiguous. Between the trimmed V and J ends, which lost 1 base and 4 bases, there was a span of 13 bases. This CDR3 contains 15 residues. From germline, CDR1 is LNHNV and CDR2 YYDKDF (reference sequence). CDR3 sequence: CATSRVRELGETQYF. DNA for the CDR3: TGTGCCACCAGCAGAGTAAGGGAATTGGGAGAGACCCAGTACTTC.

This rearrangement joins TRBV10-3 to TRBJ2-1, with 9 positions matching TRBD2. J gave up 8 bases and V 4 bases, and 6 bases lay outside the gene matches. This CDR3 region has 14 residues. Per germline, CDR1 ENHRY and CDR2 SYGVKD. The CDR3 here is CAISALAGLDEQFF. The CDR3 nucleotides are TGTGCCATCAGTGCTCTAGCGGGATTAGATGAGCAGTTCTTC.

This clone was seen a few times. The rearrangement uses TRBV25-1 and TRBJ2-7, with 9 bases lining up with TRBD2. The V and J ends lost 4 bases and 3 bases, in that order; junction bases with no gene match: 7. CDR1 and CDR2 from the germline V gene are MGHDK and SYGVNS. This CDR3 is 15 amino acids long. CDR3 in DNA: TGTGCCAGCAGTGGAAATAGCGGGAGCGGCTACGAGCAGTACTTC. Protein sequence: CASSGNSGSGYEQYF.